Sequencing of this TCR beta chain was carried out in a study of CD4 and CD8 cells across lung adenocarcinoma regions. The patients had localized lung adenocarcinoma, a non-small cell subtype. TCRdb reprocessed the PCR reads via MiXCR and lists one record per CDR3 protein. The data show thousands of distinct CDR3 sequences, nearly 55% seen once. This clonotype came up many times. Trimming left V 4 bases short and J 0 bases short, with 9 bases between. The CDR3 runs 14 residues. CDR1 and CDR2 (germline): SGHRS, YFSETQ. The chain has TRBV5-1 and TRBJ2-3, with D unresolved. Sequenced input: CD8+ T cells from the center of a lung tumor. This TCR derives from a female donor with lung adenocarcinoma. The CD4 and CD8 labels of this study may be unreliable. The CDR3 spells CASSPASSTDTQYF. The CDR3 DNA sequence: TGCGCCAGCAGCCCGGCCTCTAGCACAGATACGCAGTATTTT.